What follows are 32 T cell receptor beta chains derived from one specimen sequenced in a study of T cell changes during pregnancy in multiple sclerosis. The data were produced by immunoSEQ multiplex PCR, yet TCRdb's version contains in-frame clones alone and is incomplete. This sample has tens of thousands of clones, with over 75% found just once. The sample here was peripheral blood, taken in the first trimester of pregnancy. These receptors were obtained from a female donor with multiple sclerosis, enrolled in a pregnancy study.

This clone was recorded once. V usage is TRBV5-1 and J usage is TRBJ1-1, with 8 bases identical to TRBD1. Germline CDR1 is SGHRS and CDR2 is YFSETQ. There are 14 residues in the CDR3. V lost 3 bases, J lost 4 bases, and 5 bases stayed unmatched. The CDR3 bases are TGCGCCAGCAGCTGGACAGGGCAAGGCACTGAAGCTTTCTTT. Residues: CASSWTGQGTEAFF.

The chain carries TRBV7-6 and TRBJ2-5, with D perhaps matching TRBD2 (6 bases). V lost 5 bases to trimming and J lost 1 base, with 14 bases between them. Germline V gene data show CDR1 as SGHVS and CDR2 as FNYEAQ. CDR3 size: 15 residues. The CDR3 spells CASSRLGEIQETQYF. The CDR3 DNA follows: TGTGCCAGCAGCCGACTAGGGGAGATCCAAGAGACCCAGTACTTC. The full variable domain, with the rest looked up from reference TRBV7-6 and TRBJ2-5, is GAGVSQSPRYKVTKRGQDVALRCDPISGHVSLYWYRQALGQGPEFLTYFNYEAQQDKSGLPNDRFSAERPEGSISTLTIQRTEQRDSAMYRCASSRLGEIQETQYFGPGTRLLVL.

The chain joins TRBV5-1 to TRBJ2-1; 9 bases are a match to TRBD1. The germline CDR1 and CDR2 sequences are SGHRS and YFSETQ. V was clipped by 4 bases and J by 8 bases; unmatched bases: 7. CDR3 length: 14 amino acids. The CDR3 DNA reads as TGCGCCAGCAGCACGGACAGGGGCACGGATGAGCAGTTCTTC. Translating it yields CASSTDRGTDEQFF. The whole variable domain, filled in from reference TRBV5-1 and TRBJ2-1, reads KAGVTQTPRYLIKTRGQQVTLSCSPISGHRSVSWYQQTPGQGLQFLFEYFSETQRNKGNFPGRFSGRQFSNSRSEMNVSTLELGDSALYLCASSTDRGTDEQFFGPGTRLTVL.

The V call is TRBV27, the J call TRBJ1-1; 10 bases map to TRBD1. CDR3 length equals 14 residues. V was pared by 5 bases and J by 7 bases, with 7 bases of the junction left unmatched. Germline assignment: CDR1 MNHEY and CDR2 SMNVEV (reference sequence). The CDR3 sequence: CASSRDRGRGEAFF. The CDR3 region has the DNA TGTGCCAGCAGTCGGGACAGGGGAAGGGGTGAAGCTTTCTTT.

The V and J genes are TRBV4-3 and TRBJ2-1; the D gene is possibly TRBD2 (6 bases). V dropped 0 bases and J dropped 3 bases, with 15 bases sitting between them. The CDR3 runs 17 residues. Looked up from germline, CDR1 is LGHNA and CDR2 is YSLEER. CDR3 sequence: CASSQDISGAFYNEQFF. The CDR3 nucleotides read TGCGCCAGCAGCCAAGATATTAGCGGAGCTTTCTACAATGAGCAGTTCTTC.

This rearrangement joins TRBV5-1 to TRBJ1-1; 9 bases are shared with TRBD1. Trimming took 4 bases from V and 10 from J; bases not matched to a gene: 5. Germline CDR1 reads SGHRS; CDR2 reads YFSETQ. CDR3 length equals 12 residues. The CDR3 reads CASSEGQGRAFF. The CDR3 DNA sequence: TGCGCCAGCAGCGAGGGACAGGGACGAGCTTTCTTT.

The rearrangement links TRBV18 to TRBJ1-5; perhaps TRBD1 as D (6 bases). The CDR3 runs 15 residues. V was clipped by 5 bases and J by 7 bases, with 18 bases between them. Germline CDR1 is KGHSH and CDR2 is LQKENI. The CDR3 here is CASSSRTLQGQPQHF. The CDR3 DNA reads as TGTGCCAGCTCATCACGGACGCTCCAGGGGCAGCCCCAGCATTTT.

The chain carries TRBV25-1 and TRBJ2-1; tentative D call: TRBD2 (5 bases). This CDR3 region has 17 residues. V lost 5 bases, J lost 8 bases, and 25 bases lay in between. Germline V gene lookup returns CDR1 MGHDK and CDR2 SYGVNS. CDR3 in amino acids: CASSPSPLGGLRDEQFF. The CDR3 DNA is TGTGCCAGCAGTCCCTCTCCCCTAGGAGGTCTACGCGATGAGCAGTTCTTC.

This clone was detected a few times. The CDR3 sequence is CASRFTSGEETQYF. CDR3 coding DNA: TGTGCCAGCAGATTTACTAGCGGAGAAGAGACCCAGTACTTC. V and J are TRBV7-2 and TRBJ2-5; 8 bases are shared with TRBD2. The CDR3 extends over 14 amino acids. Germline CDR1 and CDR2: SGHTA and FQGNSA. V trimming: 6 bases; J trimming: 3 bases; junction bases outside the gene matches: 6.

The rearrangement uses TRBV6-5 and TRBJ2-7; 7 nucleotides line up with TRBD1. Germline values: CDR1 MNHEY, CDR2 SVGAGI. This CDR3 has 13 amino acids. The ends lost 4 bases at V and 2 bases at J; junction bases unmatched: 2. DNA of the CDR3: TGTGCCAGCAGTTTAGACAGGGCCTACGAGCAGTACTTC. It specifies CASSLDRAYEQYF.

The J gene is TRBJ1-2, the V gene TRBV4-2, with 7 bases fitting TRBD1. V shed 2 bases, J shed 2 bases, and the junction held 8 bases outside the gene matches. Germline CDR1 reads LGHNA; CDR2 reads YNFKEQ. This CDR3 has 16 amino acids. The CDR3 loop reads CASSQNRGEFNYGYTF. Here the CDR3 DNA reads TGTGCCAGCAGCCAAAACAGGGGTGAATTCAACTATGGCTACACCTTC.

The V gene is TRBV2, the J gene TRBJ2-3; 9 bases map to TRBD2. The junction had 4 bases not matched to a gene; V was cut back by 8 bases and J by 1 base. Germline-derived CDR1 and CDR2 are SNHLY and FYNNEI. The CDR3 totals 14 residues. CDR3 in DNA: TGTGCCAGCCTCCGGACTAGCGGCACAGATACGCAGTATTTT. Protein: CASLRTSGTDTQYF.

The chain links TRBV27 to TRBJ1-5, with 7 positions matching TRBD1. The length of the CDR3 is 19 residues. V trimming: 2 bases; J trimming: 1 base; junction bases outside the gene matches: 14. Per the germline V gene, CDR1 is MNHEY and CDR2 is SMNVEV (reference sequence). The CDR3 here is CASSLRGRRADLSNQPQHF. In DNA form, the CDR3 reads TGTGCCAGCAGTTTAAGGGGGCGGCGGGCGGACCTGAGCAATCAGCCCCAGCATTTT.

The rearrangement uses TRBV6-1 and TRBJ2-1; 7 bases map to TRBD2. CDR1 is MNHNS, CDR2 SASEGT, per germline. The CDR3 loop spans 15 amino acids. Trimming removed 5 bases from V and 2 bases from J; junction bases left unmatched: 6. The CDR3 here is CASSRLAETYNEQFF. DNA of the CDR3: TGTGCCAGCAGTCGGCTAGCGGAGACCTACAATGAGCAGTTCTTC.

The genes are TRBV27 and TRBJ1-2, with D perhaps matching TRBD1 (5 bases). CDR3 length: 14 residues. Between the trimmed V and J ends, which lost 5 bases and 4 bases, there was a span of 14 bases. Germline V lookup: CDR1 MNHEY, CDR2 SMNVEV (reference sequence). The CDR3 nucleotides are TGTGCCAGCAGTCCACCCGGGACTGCCTATGGCTACACCTTC. It yields the protein CASSPPGTAYGYTF.

The rearrangement links TRBV4-1 to TRBJ2-1; weak D call: TRBD2 (6 bases). V lost 3 bases to trimming and J lost 0 bases, with 12 bases between them. The CDR3 has 16 amino acids. CDR1 and CDR2 (germline): MGHRA, YSYEKL. CDR3 DNA sequence: TGCGCCAGCAGCCAGCTACCGGAGGGCTCCTACAATGAGCAGTTCTTC. Translated: CASSQLPEGSYNEQFF.

The V call is TRBV7-2, the J call TRBJ2-3, with 7 bases identical to TRBD2. The CDR3 is 16 amino acids. The J segment lost 2 bases and the V segment lost 6 bases, leaving 11 bases of the junction unmatched. Germline V lookup: CDR1 SGHTA, CDR2 FQGNSA. The CDR3 bases are TGTGCCAGCAGTGGAGGGAGACTAGCAGACACAGATACGCAGTATTTT. As protein: CASSGGRLADTDTQYF.

This chain uses TRBV5-1 with TRBJ2-1; 12 bases align to TRBD2. The CDR3 consists of 14 residues. Germline V gene data show CDR1 as SGHRS and CDR2 as YFSETQ. The junction had 8 bases not matched to a gene; V was cut back by 7 bases and J by 9 bases. The CDR3 protein is CASSSGRADSEQFF. As DNA, the CDR3 is TGCGCCAGCTCTAGCGGGAGGGCCGACAGTGAGCAGTTCTTC.

The CDR3 DNA reads TGTGCCAGTAGTCAACAGGCGGGACTATCCTACAATGAGCAGTTCTTC. Amino acids: CASSQQAGLSYNEQFF. The chain recombines TRBV19 with TRBJ2-1, with 7 bases lining up with TRBD2. The germline V gene has CDR1 LNHDA and CDR2 SQIVND (reference sequence). The V gene end was trimmed by 5 bases and the J gene end by 1 base; junction bases not matched to a gene: 8. The CDR3 totals 16 residues.

The chain couples TRBV25-1 to TRBJ2-7, with TRBD2 matching over 8 bases. This CDR3 spans 17 amino acids. V gave up 4 bases and J gave up 3 bases; unmatched junction bases: 14. CDR1 and CDR2 from the germline V gene are MGHDK and SYGVNS. CDR3 protein: CASSGRPAGGRYYEQYF. CDR3 DNA sequence: TGTGCCAGCAGTGGAAGGCCGGCGGGAGGCCGATACTACGAGCAGTACTTC.

V is TRBV10-1 and J is TRBJ2-5, with 9 bases matching TRBD2. Germline CDR1 is WNHNN and CDR2 is SYGVQD (reference sequence). This CDR3 region has 14 residues. Trimming took 5 bases from V and 2 from J; bases not matched to a gene: 3. The CDR3 spells CASSLAGTQETQYF. CDR3 in DNA: TGCGCCAGCAGTCTAGCGGGAACGCAAGAGACCCAGTACTTC.

The rearrangement uses TRBV19 and TRBJ2-7, with 7 bases lining up with TRBD2. Trimming took 3 bases from V and 0 from J; bases not matched to a gene: 5. The V gene's germline CDR1 is LNHDA and CDR2 SQIVND (reference sequence). The CDR3 length is 15 residues. CDR3 DNA: TGTGCCAGTAGTATCTCAGGACTAGACTCCTACGAGCAGTACTTC. Protein product: CASSISGLDSYEQYF.

This sequence joins TRBV6-6 and TRBJ2-5; 8 bases match TRBD2. CDR1 and CDR2 (germline): MNHNY, SVGAGI (reference sequence). With V trimmed by 5 bases and J by 5 bases, 10 bases remained unmatched. The CDR3 length is 15 residues. Written as DNA, the CDR3 is TGTGCCAGCAGTACCCTCGGGGGGGCAGGGGAGACCCAGTACTTC. Protein sequence: CASSTLGGAGETQYF.

This rearrangement joins TRBV6-1 to TRBJ2-5, with TRBD1 matching over 10 bases. CDR1 is MNHNS, CDR2 SASEGT, per germline. The CDR3 length is 13 residues. J was trimmed by 4 bases and V by 5 bases; bases with no gene match: 1. DNA for the CDR3: TGTGCCAGCAGTAGGGACAGGGGAGAGACCCAGTACTTC. This sequence encodes CASSRDRGETQYF.

The chain carries TRBV19 and TRBJ1-2; 12 positions agree with TRBD1. Germline V gene sequence: CDR1 LNHDA, CDR2 SQIVND (reference sequence). V gave up 0 bases and J gave up 7 bases; unmatched junction bases: 6. The length of the CDR3 is 16 residues. The CDR3 here is CASSIDGGQGAFGYTF. CDR3 coding DNA: TGTGCCAGTAGTATAGACGGGGGACAGGGGGCATTTGGCTACACCTTC.

This sequence joins TRBV5-5 and TRBJ1-2, with no clear D. Germline V gives CDR1 SGHKS, CDR2 YYEKEE (reference sequence). CDR3 size: 18 residues. Trimming removed 0 bases from V and 0 bases from J, with 18 bases in between. The CDR3 coding sequence is TGTGCCAGCAGCTTGGGTTGGTCGGGTGCGAACGCTAACTATGGCTACACCTTC. This gives the protein CASSLGWSGANANYGYTF.

This chain joins TRBV6-4 and TRBJ2-3, with 10 bases that match TRBD2. V lost 4 bases to trimming and J lost 6 bases; unmatched junction nucleotides: 7. This CDR3 spans 15 amino acids. CDR1 MRHNA and CDR2 SNTAGT come from the germline V gene. CDR3 DNA: TGTGCCAGCAGTGGTGCTAGCGGGAGCGTTGATACGCAGTATTTT. Its translation is CASSGASGSVDTQYF.

V usage is TRBV6-1 and J usage is TRBJ1-5, with 8 bases that match TRBD1. The CDR3 is made up of 15 amino acids. The J segment lost 6 bases and the V segment lost 1 base, leaving 5 bases of the junction unmatched. Germline V gene lookup returns CDR1 MNHNS and CDR2 SASEGT. CDR3 DNA: TGTGCCAGCAGTGAAGTGGCAGGGGGCCGTCAGCCCCAGCATTTT. Translating gives CASSEVAGGRQPQHF.

This chain connects TRBV5-1 to TRBJ2-2, with D tentatively TRBD2 (5 bases). Trimming left V 0 bases short and J 7 bases short, with 13 bases between. The CDR3 has 15 residues. Looked up from germline, CDR1 is SGHRS and CDR2 is YFSETQ. The CDR3 is CASSLGGRGGGELFF. The CDR3 nucleotides are TGCGCCAGCAGCTTGGGAGGGAGAGGAGGCGGGGAGCTGTTTTTT.

V is TRBV7-9 and J is TRBJ1-1; 7 bases agree with TRBD1. The junction had 14 bases not matched to a gene; V was cut back by 10 bases and J by 0 bases. The V gene's germline CDR1 is SEHNR and CDR2 FQNEAQ (reference sequence). This CDR3 region has 16 residues. CDR3 bases: TGTGCCACCTTGTACGCGGGCAGGGGGATGAACACTGAAGCTTTCTTT. Translated: CATLYAGRGMNTEAFF.

The V call is TRBV10-2, the J call TRBJ2-5; 9 bases match TRBD1. Losses at the gene ends were 5 bases for V and 5 bases for J; bases not matched to a gene: 6. This CDR3 is built from 14 residues. Germline V gene sequence: CDR1 WSHSY, CDR2 SAAADI. The CDR3, as DNA: TGCGCCAGCAGTCCGGGACAGGGTTCGGAGACCCAGTACTTC. The encoded protein is CASSPGQGSETQYF.

This clone came up once. This rearrangement joins TRBV5-1 to TRBJ2-1; possible D gene TRBD2, 6 bases. V dropped 0 bases and J dropped 0 bases, with 10 bases sitting between them. From germline, CDR1 is SGHRS and CDR2 YFSETQ. The CDR3 consists of 16 residues. Written as DNA, the CDR3 is TGCGCCAGCAGCTTGGTGCGGGGCCGCTCCTACAATGAGCAGTTCTTC. Its translation is CASSLVRGRSYNEQFF.